This T cell receptor (beta chain) was identified during a study of beta chain features in type 1 diabetes. Study-level background: The patient and healthy donor groups were comparable for age, gender and cell yields.

This CDR3 is 14 amino acids long. The V and J ends lost 3 bases and 2 bases respectively, with 10 bases between them. Germline V gene sequence: CDR1 SGHTA, CDR2 FQGNSA. The sequenced template was cDNA made from the entire isolated RNA. Repertoires were generated with immunoSEQ multiplex PCR, while TCRdb's copy carries only in-frame clones and drops some. The sample has 350,000 to 450,000 clones; about 14% are singletons. The chain combines TRBV7-2 with TRBJ1-2; maybe TRBD1 (5 bases). What was sequenced was naive CD4+ T cells from blood. The sequence derives from a woman younger than 30 in good health. The CDR3 region is CASSLGRVNYGYTF. In DNA form, the CDR3 reads TGTGCCAGCAGCTTGGGCAGGGTGAACTATGGCTACACCTTC.